This entry is about one TCR beta chain. Those who participated ranged in age from roughly 18 to 100 years and resided in around 22 US areas. Assignment of participants to cohorts was predicated upon participant-reported clinical history. For recovered donors of Cohort 3, there were two negative PCRs, clearance, or symptom resolution. The sample belongs to a study of blood T cell repertoires in COVID-19. On the study more broadly: Sites in the United States, Italy and Spain provided acute and convalescent COVID-19 samples.

Assay used: immunoSEQ multiplex PCR; TCRdb lists only in-frame clones, some missing. The sample lists 250,000 or so clones, about 89% occurring once. Germline V gives CDR1 SGHRS, CDR2 YFSETQ. The CDR3 sequence is 15 residues long. V was pared by 0 bases and J by 8 bases, with 15 bases between. This TCR was recovered from a man in his forties who had recovered from COVID-19. V usage is TRBV5-1 and J usage is TRBJ2-1; unclear D gene. Sample: PBMCs or T cells enriched from blood (not recorded which). Here the CDR3 reads CASSLGPGLLDEQFF. In DNA form, the CDR3 reads TGCGCCAGCAGCTTGGGACCGGGTCTTTTGGATGAGCAGTTCTTC.